Shown below are 11 T cell receptor beta chains from a single sample sequenced in a study of regulatory T cells in long-lasting Graves disease. iRepertoire HTBI primers and Arm-PCR of CDR3 regions built TCR beta libraries. TCRdb called the multiplex PCR reads again in MiXCR, with one record for every CDR3 protein. The data show 240,000 or so distinct CDR3 sequences, roughly a fifth seen once. Stated time point: newly diagnosed GD, antithyroid drugs for less than 3 months. Generation of the TCR library employed RNA extracted from PBMCs. The source material was peripheral blood mononuclear cells (PBMCs), sampled at new diagnosis, from a patient treated with antithyroid drugs. These receptors all come from a female donor with Graves disease.

Many counts were recorded for this clonotype. V usage is TRBV7-2 and J usage is TRBJ2-3; TRBD2 aligns across 8 bases. The CDR3 has 16 amino acids. The junction had 4 bases not matched to a gene; V was cut back by 2 bases and J by 0 bases. CDR1 and CDR2 (germline): SGHTA, FQGNSA. The CDR3 here is CASSLSGGLSTDTQYF. The CDR3 DNA follows: TGTGCCAGCAGCTTAAGCGGGGGCCTTAGCACAGATACGCAGTATTTT.

This clonotype has at least ten counts. The V call is TRBV5-1, the J call TRBJ1-2, with 9 nucleotides matching TRBD1. V gave up 4 bases and J gave up 3 bases; unmatched junction bases: 4. Germline V CDR1 and CDR2: SGHRS, YFSETQ. There are 14 residues in the CDR3. The CDR3 region has the DNA TGCGCCAGCAGCATCCGGGACAGGGACTATGGCTACACCTTC. As protein: CASSIRDRDYGYTF.

The J gene is TRBJ2-2, the V gene TRBV7-9; possible D gene TRBD1, 6 bases. The CDR3 is made up of 13 amino acids. Per the germline V gene, CDR1 is SEHNR and CDR2 is FQNEAQ (reference sequence). The V gene lost 3 bases and the J gene lost 6 bases, with 8 bases spanning the gap. The CDR3 DNA sequence: TGTGCCAGCAGCTTCGACAGGTCCGGGGAGCTGTTTTTT. This encodes CASSFDRSGELFF. Complete variable domain (other parts from reference TRBV7-9 and TRBJ2-2): DTGVSQNPRHKITKRGQNVTFRCDPISEHNRLYWYRQTLGQGPEFLTYFQNEAQLEKSRLLSDRFSAERPKGSFSTLEIQRTEQGDSAMYLCASSFDRSGELFFGEGSRLTVL.

The J gene is TRBJ1-5, the V gene TRBV5-1; D unclear. Germline CDR1 and CDR2: SGHRS and YFSETQ. This CDR3 has 14 amino acids. V was clipped by 1 base and J by 8 bases, with 13 bases between them. In DNA, the CDR3 is TGCGCCAGCAGCTTGTTCGGTGGCGGGGAGCCCCAGCATTTT. Amino acids: CASSLFGGGEPQHF.

This clonotype has only one observation. V gene TRBV6-1 combines with J gene TRBJ1-5; possible D gene TRBD1, 5 bases. The CDR3 consists of 13 residues. CDR1 and CDR2 (germline): MNHNS, SASEGT. V gave up 3 bases and J gave up 7 bases, with 10 bases separating them. The CDR3 region is CASSDYRGQPQHF. CDR3 in DNA: TGTGCCAGCAGTGATTATCGGGGCCAGCCCCAGCATTTT.

On this clonotype: This clone may be a read error of a much larger clone one base away. The genes are TRBV2 and TRBJ2-2; 15 bases align to TRBD2. Germline-derived CDR1 and CDR2 are SNHLY and FYNNEI. The CDR3 is 17 residues long. CDR3 sequence: CASKRTSGGAGTGELVF. For the CDR3, the DNA is TGTGCCAGCAAGAGGACTAGCGGGGGGGCCGGCACCGGGGAGTTGGTTTTT.

The sample holds many counts of this clonotype. The chain recombines TRBV9 with TRBJ2-1, with TRBD2 identical over 9 bases. J gave up 3 bases and V 4 bases, and 5 bases lay outside the gene matches. CDR3 length equals 15 residues. Germline values: CDR1 SGDLS, CDR2 YYNGEE. CDR3: CASSSRTSDYNEQFF. CDR3 DNA: TGTGCCAGCAGCTCCCGGACTAGCGACTACAATGAGCAGTTCTTC.

The rearrangement joins TRBV6-9 to TRBJ1-1; D remains ambiguous. The CDR3 spans 15 residues. V gave up 3 bases and J gave up 0 bases, with 11 bases separating them. Germline V CDR1 and CDR2: MNHGY, SVAAGI. The CDR3 here is CASSYDASMNTEAFF. CDR3 DNA: TGTGCCAGCAGTTACGACGCTTCTATGAACACTGAAGCTTTCTTT.

This clonotype appeared many times. The genes are TRBV3-1 and TRBJ2-3, with D tentatively TRBD2 (6 bases). The CDR3 is 15 amino acids. Looked up from germline, CDR1 is LGHDT and CDR2 is YNNKEL (reference sequence). V lost 3 bases and J 10 bases, leaving 20 bases between the germline ends. In DNA form, the CDR3 reads TGTGCCAGCAGCCAGGGGGACTGGCAGACTTGGGCGCAGTATTTT. This encodes CASSQGDWQTWAQYF.

This clonotype was recorded at least ten times. The rearrangement uses TRBV19 and TRBJ2-1, with 7 bases identical to TRBD1. The CDR3 has 14 amino acids. Germline V lookup: CDR1 LNHDA, CDR2 SQIVND (reference sequence). After removal of 3 bases from V and 5 bases from J, the junction contained 4 bases not matched to a gene. The chain's CDR3 is CASSIPGGDNEQFF. For the CDR3, the DNA is TGTGCCAGTAGTATCCCAGGGGGTGACAATGAGCAGTTCTTC.

This clonotype was counted at least ten times. V is TRBV12-3 or TRBV12-4 and J is TRBJ2-5, with 10 bases lining up with TRBD2. V shed 6 bases, J shed 2 bases, and the junction held 6 bases outside the gene matches. This CDR3 comprises 15 residues. The CDR3 DNA reads as TGTGCCAGCAGCCGCGGACTAGCGGATCAAGAGACCCAGTACTTC. Translating it yields CASSRGLADQETQYF.